This passage covers 14 T cell receptor beta chains from one sample sequenced in a study of blood T cell repertoires in COVID-19. Profiling relied on immunoSEQ multiplex PCR, and the TCRdb table lists in-frame clones only, not all of them. Of 650,000 to 800,000 clones in the sample, 70% to 90% were seen once. Input material: peripheral blood. All receptors come from a woman under 30 with acute or convalescent COVID-19.

The chain couples TRBV19 to TRBJ2-6; D unresolved. Trimming removed 6 bases at V and 0 bases at J, with 9 bases between. CDR1 is LNHDA, CDR2 SQIVND, per germline (reference sequence). This CDR3 is built from 15 residues. The CDR3 DNA reads TGTGCCAGTAGCGGGTTCTCCTCTGGGGCCAACGTCCTGACTTTC. This sequence encodes CASSGFSSGANVLTF.

This rearrangement joins TRBV29-1 to TRBJ1-2; a possible D gene is TRBD1 (5 bases). V was shortened by 5 bases and J by 8 bases, with 18 bases between the two germline ends. Germline V gives CDR1 SQVTM, CDR2 ANQGSEA. This CDR3 has 13 residues. CDR3 protein: CSVLLFSQGGYTF. The CDR3 nucleotides read TGCAGCGTTTTACTTTTCTCCCAGGGAGGCTACACCTTC.

The rearrangement joins TRBV9 to TRBJ1-1; 9 bases map to TRBD1. V was clipped by 7 bases and J by 3 bases; unmatched bases: 7. This CDR3 contains 14 residues. CDR1 SGDLS and CDR2 YYNGEE come from the germline V gene. The chain's CDR3 is CASGEGQGHTEAFF. CDR3 nucleotides: TGTGCCAGCGGAGAGGGACAGGGCCACACTGAAGCTTTCTTT.

This clone came up once. V is TRBV6-5 and J is TRBJ1-3; unclear D gene. CDR1 and CDR2 (germline): MNHEY, SVGAGI. Deletions cut 0 bases from V and 1 base from J, with 10 bases between. The CDR3 totals 16 residues. CDR3 sequence (DNA): TGTGCCAGCAGTTACTCGATGGGGAGTTCTGGAAACACCATATATTTT. Amino acid sequence: CASSYSMGSSGNTIYF.

There are a few counts of this clone. Here the CDR3 DNA reads TGTGCCAGTAGTACTACAGGGTACTATGGCTACACCTTC. It is translated as CASSTTGYYGYTF. The chain has TRBV19 and TRBJ1-2; weak D call: TRBD1 (6 bases). Germline-derived CDR1 and CDR2 are LNHDA and SQIVND (reference sequence). The ends were cut back, 4 bases at V and 3 bases at J, with 9 bases in the middle. The CDR3 spans 13 residues.

The chain joins TRBV3-1 (or the pseudogene TRBV3-2) to TRBJ2-7; TRBD2 is a possible D gene (5 bases). Germline lookup yields CDR1 LGHDT and CDR2 YNNKEL (reference sequence). The CDR3 sequence is 16 residues long. Trimming left V 0 bases short and J 0 bases short, with 12 bases between. The CDR3, as DNA: TGTGCCAGCAGCCAAGATGCCCACGGGAACTCCTACGAGCAGTACTTC. It specifies CASSQDAHGNSYEQYF.

The chain is built from TRBV5-1 and TRBJ1-4; D remains unclear. The CDR3 length is 15 residues. V lost 0 bases to trimming and J lost 5 bases, with 11 bases between them. Germline values: CDR1 SGHRS, CDR2 YFSETQ. The CDR3 DNA is TGCGCCAGCAGCTTGGCCCCAGTAATGAATGAAAAACTGTTTTTT. This translates into CASSLAPVMNEKLFF.

The rearrangement joins TRBV27 to TRBJ1-5; 10 nucleotides agree with TRBD1. The CDR3 spans 19 residues. J was trimmed by 0 bases and V by 6 bases; bases with no gene match: 14. Germline assignment: CDR1 MNHEY and CDR2 SMNVEV (reference sequence). The CDR3 is CASRPLPRTGGYSNQPQHF. In DNA, the CDR3 is TGTGCCAGCAGGCCCCTCCCGCGGACAGGGGGATATAGCAATCAGCCCCAGCATTTT.

The chain employs TRBV30 and TRBJ1-5; D unclear. V lost 2 bases to trimming and J lost 2 bases, with 10 bases between them. The CDR3 contains 14 residues. Germline V CDR1 and CDR2: GTSNPN, SVGIG (reference sequence). The CDR3 DNA reads as TGTGCCTGGAGTACGCAATCAGGCAATCAGCCCCAGCATTTT. This encodes CAWSTQSGNQPQHF.

This chain links TRBV5-4 with TRBJ2-3; 9 bases align to TRBD2. CDR1 is SGHNT and CDR2 is YYREEE in the germline V gene (reference sequence). The V gene end was trimmed by 4 bases and the J gene end by 8 bases; junction bases not matched to a gene: 5. The CDR3 has 13 amino acids. The CDR3 loop is CASSRLSGGTQYF. The CDR3 nucleotides are TGTGCCAGCAGCCGTCTTAGCGGGGGTACGCAGTATTTT.

The V call is TRBV6-5, the J call TRBJ1-1, with a tentative D call TRBD1 (5 bases). V was cut by 7 bases and J by 5 bases, with 14 bases left in between. This CDR3 has 13 residues. Germline V gene data show CDR1 as MNHEY and CDR2 as SVGAGI. For the CDR3, the DNA is TGTGCCAGCATCGAGCAAGGGGTGACTGAAGCTTTCTTT. Its translation is CASIEQGVTEAFF.

The gene calls are TRBV7-9 and TRBJ1-2, with 9 nucleotides matching TRBD1. Germline V gives CDR1 SEHNR, CDR2 FQNEAQ (reference sequence). With V trimmed by 11 bases and J by 2 bases, 12 bases remained unmatched. The CDR3 has 15 amino acids. The CDR3 DNA reads as TGTGCCTCCACCCACGACAGGGGGATCAACTATGGCTACACCTTC. The encoded protein is CASTHDRGINYGYTF. The complete variable domain, with remaining parts taken from reference TRBV7-9 and TRBJ1-2, reads DTGVSQNPRHKITKRGQNVTFRCDPISEHNRLYWYRQTLGQGPEFLTYFQNEAQLEKSRLLSDRFSAERPKGSFSTLEIQRTEQGDSAMYLCASTHDRGINYGYTFGSGTRLTVV.

The J gene is TRBJ1-3, the V gene TRBV12-3 or TRBV12-4; D is undetermined. V was pared by 6 bases and J by 3 bases, with 9 bases between. This CDR3 has 13 residues. The CDR3 bases are TGTGCCAGCAGGATCGGAGGTGGAAACACCATATATTTT. Amino acid sequence: CASRIGGGNTIYF.

As DNA, the CDR3 is TGCGCCAGCAGCCAACTAGGGGGGGCCTATAATCAGCCCCAGCATTTT. It codes for CASSQLGGAYNQPQHF. This chain joins TRBV4-1 and TRBJ1-5; D may be TRBD1 (6 bases). Germline V gives CDR1 MGHRA, CDR2 YSYEKL. The V and J ends lost 2 bases and 4 bases respectively, with 15 bases between them. This CDR3 is 16 amino acids long.